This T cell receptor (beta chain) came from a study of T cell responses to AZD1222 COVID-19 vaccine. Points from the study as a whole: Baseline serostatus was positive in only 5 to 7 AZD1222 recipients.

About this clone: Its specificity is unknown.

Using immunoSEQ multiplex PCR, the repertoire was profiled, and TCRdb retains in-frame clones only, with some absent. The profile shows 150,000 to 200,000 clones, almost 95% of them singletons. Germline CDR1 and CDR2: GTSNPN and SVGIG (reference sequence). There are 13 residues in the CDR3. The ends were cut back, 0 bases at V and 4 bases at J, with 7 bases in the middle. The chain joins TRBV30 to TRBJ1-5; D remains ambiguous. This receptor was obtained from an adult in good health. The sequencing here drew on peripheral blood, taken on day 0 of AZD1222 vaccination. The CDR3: CAWSVTENQPQHF. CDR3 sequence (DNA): TGTGCCTGGAGTGTAACCGAAAATCAGCCCCAGCATTTT.